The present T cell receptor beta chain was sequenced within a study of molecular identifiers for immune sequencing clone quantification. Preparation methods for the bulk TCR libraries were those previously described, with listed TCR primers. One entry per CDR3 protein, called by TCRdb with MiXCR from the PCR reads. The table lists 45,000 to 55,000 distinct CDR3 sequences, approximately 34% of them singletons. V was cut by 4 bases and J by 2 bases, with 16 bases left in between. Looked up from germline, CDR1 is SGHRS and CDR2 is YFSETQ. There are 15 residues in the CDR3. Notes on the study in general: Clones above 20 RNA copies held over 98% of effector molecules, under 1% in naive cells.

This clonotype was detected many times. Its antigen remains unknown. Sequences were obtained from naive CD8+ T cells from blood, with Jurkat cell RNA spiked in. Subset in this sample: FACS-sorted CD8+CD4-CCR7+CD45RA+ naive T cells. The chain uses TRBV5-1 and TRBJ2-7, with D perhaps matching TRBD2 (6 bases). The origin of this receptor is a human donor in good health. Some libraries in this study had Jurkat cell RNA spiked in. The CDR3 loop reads CASSRRAGGAYEQYF. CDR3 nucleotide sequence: TGCGCCAGCAGCCGGAGGGCAGGCGGAGCCTACGAGCAGTACTTC.